Listed here are 32 T cell receptor beta chains from one sample, sequenced in a study of T cell repertoires in cytomegalovirus infection. MiXCR was run by TCRdb on the reads, yielding one entry per CDR3 protein. The profile shows approximately 990,000 distinct CDR3 sequences, around a third of them singletons. Their antigens are not known. The material was cultured CD8+ T cells from PBMCs, obtained from culture after CMV antigen stimulation. These receptors came from a human donor in good health (CMV status not recorded). Some clones in this sample may be carry-over from other donors' samples.

The J gene is TRBJ2-1, the V gene TRBV19, with D hard to call. Trimming left V 2 bases short and J 7 bases short, with 18 bases between. This CDR3 comprises 16 residues. Germline V gene lookup returns CDR1 LNHDA and CDR2 SQIVND (reference sequence). CDR3 protein: CASSIWSVSQPNEQFF. DNA of the CDR3: TGTGCCAGTAGTATATGGTCGGTCAGCCAACCTAATGAGCAGTTCTTC. Variable domain in full (rest from reference TRBV19 and TRBJ2-1): DGGITQSPKYLFRKEGQNVTLSCEQNLNHDAMYWYRQDPGQGLRLIYYSQIVNDFQKGDIAEGYSVSREKKESFPLTVTSAQKNPTAFYLCASSIWSVSQPNEQFFGPGTRLTVL.

This clonotype has a single count. The V call is TRBV6-5, the J call TRBJ2-2, with TRBD2 identical over 8 bases. CDR3 length: 17 residues. J lost 2 bases, V lost 7 bases, and 12 bases had no gene match. The germline V gene encodes CDR1 MNHEY and CDR2 SVGAGI. CDR3 amino acids: CASTSTQGLVNTGELFF. CDR3 bases: TGTGCCAGCACTTCAACGCAGGGACTAGTTAACACCGGGGAGCTGTTTTTT.

The rearrangement joins TRBV7-9 to TRBJ2-1; 11 bases fit TRBD2. The trim removed 3 bases at V and 6 bases at J, leaving 7 bases unmatched. This CDR3 has 16 residues. The V gene's germline CDR1 is SEHNR and CDR2 FQNEAQ (reference sequence). Here the CDR3 DNA reads TGTGCCAGCAGCTTTTCCTCTAGCGGGGGGCGCAATGAGCAGTTCTTC. Translated, it gives CASSFSSSGGRNEQFF.

The chain recombines TRBV29-1 with TRBJ2-2, with TRBD2 as a possible D gene (6 bases). This CDR3 is 15 amino acids long. CDR1 is SQVTM, CDR2 ANQGSEA, per germline. V lost 4 bases and J lost 5, with 17 bases in between. The chain's CDR3 is CSVGGAGRRTGELFF. CDR3 DNA sequence: TGCAGCGTTGGCGGGGCAGGGCGGAGGACCGGGGAGCTGTTTTTT.

This clonotype was seen at least ten times. V usage is TRBV7-9 and J usage is TRBJ2-1, with D maybe TRBD2 (5 bases). V gave up 2 bases and J gave up 5 bases, with 10 bases separating them. This CDR3 is built from 14 residues. Germline V CDR1 and CDR2: SEHNR, FQNEAQ (reference sequence). This CDR3 is CASSLPGEHNEQFF. The CDR3 DNA follows: TGTGCCAGCAGCTTACCTGGGGAGCACAATGAGCAGTTCTTC.

The chain carries TRBV7-9 and TRBJ2-7, with TRBD1 identical over 11 bases. Germline V gene data show CDR1 as SEHNR and CDR2 as FQNEAQ (reference sequence). CDR3 length: 14 residues. Trimming at V came to 6 bases and at J to 3 bases, leaving 4 bases not matched to a gene. CDR3 region: CASSTDRGHYEQYF. The CDR3 DNA reads as TGTGCCAGCAGTACGGACAGGGGGCACTACGAGCAGTACTTC.

The chain carries TRBV6-1 and TRBJ2-3, with D perhaps matching TRBD2 (5 bases). V was clipped by 2 bases and J by 1 base, with 22 bases between them. This CDR3 comprises 19 residues. Germline CDR1 reads MNHNS; CDR2 reads SASEGT. CDR3 protein: CASSETALGVYRRTDTQYF. CDR3 coding DNA: TGTGCCAGCAGTGAAACCGCCCTGGGAGTTTACCGACGCACAGATACGCAGTATTTT.

This chain joins TRBV10-1 and TRBJ1-1; 8 nucleotides align to TRBD1. Trimming at V came to 3 bases and at J to 0 bases, leaving 6 bases not matched to a gene. The CDR3 runs 16 residues. Germline V gene lookup returns CDR1 WNHNN and CDR2 SYGVQD (reference sequence). As DNA, the CDR3 is TGCGCCAGCAGTGACCGCCCCAGGGGGCTGAACACTGAAGCTTTCTTT. It translates to CASSDRPRGLNTEAFF.

Many counts were recorded for this clonotype. The V gene is TRBV5-6, the J gene TRBJ1-2; TRBD1 is a possible D gene (5 bases). The CDR3 totals 15 residues. Germline lookup yields CDR1 SGHDT and CDR2 YYEEEE. V was shortened by 3 bases and J by 6 bases, with 18 bases between the two germline ends. The CDR3 spells CASSSLRQGIHGYTF. The CDR3 DNA is TGTGCCAGCAGCTCCCTCCGTCAGGGTATCCATGGCTACACCTTC.

The rearrangement uses TRBV4-2 and TRBJ2-7; D remains ambiguous. This CDR3 is built from 11 residues. V lost 0 bases, J lost 5 bases, and 2 bases lay in between. The V gene's germline CDR1 is LGHNA and CDR2 YNFKEQ. The CDR3 is CASSQDNEQYF. In DNA form, the CDR3 reads TGTGCCAGCAGCCAAGATAACGAGCAGTACTTC.

The genes are TRBV5-4 and TRBJ1-2, with 7 bases that match TRBD1. The CDR3 totals 16 residues. CDR1 and CDR2 (germline): SGHNT, YYREEE (reference sequence). V trimming: 0 bases; J trimming: 5 bases; junction bases outside the gene matches: 10. The CDR3 protein is CASSLASSGGRYGYTF. CDR3 nucleotides: TGTGCCAGCAGCTTGGCATCTTCAGGGGGGAGGTATGGCTACACCTTC.

This chain uses TRBV27 with TRBJ1-1, with D perhaps matching TRBD1 (6 bases). The CDR3 sequence is 14 residues long. Germline V lookup: CDR1 MNHEY, CDR2 SMNVEV (reference sequence). V was shortened by 5 bases and J by 0 bases, with 10 bases between the two germline ends. The chain's CDR3 is CASSRTEMNTEAFF. Here the CDR3 DNA reads TGTGCCAGCAGTAGGACAGAGATGAACACTGAAGCTTTCTTT.

This clonotype appeared a few times. V is TRBV19 and J is TRBJ2-1; no definite D call. Trimming removed 1 base from V and 2 bases from J, with 12 bases in between. CDR1 and CDR2 (germline): LNHDA, SQIVND (reference sequence). The CDR3 extends over 16 amino acids. CDR3 nucleotide sequence: TGTGCCAGTAGTATAGTACGGATCGAAACCTACAATGAGCAGTTCTTC. It encodes CASSIVRIETYNEQFF.

The gene calls are TRBV6-4 and TRBJ2-1, with a weak D call TRBD2 (5 bases). V was clipped by 6 bases and J by 6 bases, with 12 bases between them. Germline CDR1 MRHNA, CDR2 SNTAGT. CDR3 length equals 13 residues. Written as DNA, the CDR3 is TGTGCCAGCAGCCTTTCTAGCCCCAATGAGCAGTTCTTC. This encodes CASSLSSPNEQFF.

This clonotype was observed many times. V is TRBV7-6 and J is TRBJ2-3; the D is unclear. V was cut by 9 bases and J by 3 bases, with 1 base left in between. The CDR3 runs 9 residues. Germline V gene sequence: CDR1 SGHVS, CDR2 FNYEAQ. CDR3 sequence: CASTDTQYF. The CDR3 region has the DNA TGTGCCAGTACAGATACGCAGTATTTT.

The chain combines TRBV15 with TRBJ2-1, with 9 bases matching TRBD2. J gave up 5 bases and V 5 bases, and 7 bases lay outside the gene matches. Germline loops: CDR1 LNHNV, CDR2 YYDKDF (reference sequence). This CDR3 has 15 amino acids. CDR3: CATSGGLAIDNEQFF. CDR3 DNA sequence: TGTGCCACCAGCGGAGGACTAGCGATAGACAATGAGCAGTTCTTC.

V gene TRBV20-1 combines with J gene TRBJ2-3; no definite D call. The V end lost 6 bases, the J end lost 8 bases, and 18 bases lay between the germline ends. The CDR3 totals 13 residues. Germline CDR1 is DFQATT and CDR2 is SNEGSKA (reference sequence). CDR3 residues: CSAADYTSGTQYF. The CDR3 nucleotides are TGCAGTGCCGCCGATTACACCTCGGGTACGCAGTATTTT.

The chain links TRBV28 to TRBJ2-1, with TRBD2 matching over 12 bases. J lost 6 bases, V lost 5 bases, and 5 bases had no gene match. This CDR3 contains 15 residues. Germline V gives CDR1 MDHEN, CDR2 SYDVKM. CDR3 sequence reads: CASSPSGGAFNEQFF. The CDR3 DNA follows: TGTGCCAGCAGTCCTAGCGGGGGGGCTTTCAATGAGCAGTTCTTC.

This clonotype was picked up a small number of times. A much larger clonotype is one base distant, so this may be a read error. The chain joins TRBV7-9 to TRBJ2-7; possible D gene TRBD1, 5 bases. This CDR3 region has 13 residues. Germline V gene sequence: CDR1 SEHNR, CDR2 FQNEAQ (reference sequence). The V and J ends lost 1 base and 3 bases respectively, with 7 bases between them. In DNA, the CDR3 is TGTGCCAGCAGCTTAGGACAGCACTACGAGCAGTACGTC. It encodes CASSLGQHYEQYV.

This clonotype was seen repeatedly, ten times or more. This sequence joins TRBV7-9 and TRBJ2-2, with D tentatively TRBD1 or TRBD2 (5 bases each). The CDR3 has 16 residues. Germline assignment: CDR1 SEHNR and CDR2 FQNEAQ (reference sequence). V shed 6 bases and J shed 1 base, with 15 bases lying between them. The CDR3 nucleotides are TGTGCCAGCAGTCCCGTAGGGACCCTGAACACCGGGGAGCTGTTTTTT. Translating it yields CASSPVGTLNTGELFF.

This rearrangement joins TRBV9 to TRBJ1-1, with D perhaps matching TRBD1 (6 bases). Germline V CDR1 and CDR2: SGDLS, YYNGEE. The CDR3 is made up of 14 amino acids. Trimming cost V 2 bases and J 1 base, with 9 bases left between them. CDR3 coding DNA: TGTGCCAGCAGCGTGGGACACCCGAACACTGAAGCTTTCTTT. This codes for CASSVGHPNTEAFF.

About this clonotype: One end of the junction is discordant with germline, which a read error may explain. The V and J genes are TRBV7-7 and TRBJ2-2, with TRBD1 identical over 8 bases. CDR1 is SSHAT, CDR2 FNYEAQ, per germline (reference sequence). The length of the CDR3 is 16 residues. The CDR3 spells CASSTGQGRYTGELFF. The CDR3 DNA reads as TGTGCTAGCAGCACCGGACAGGGACGTTACACCGGGGAGCTGTTTTTT.

This clonotype has a count of ten or more. The V gene is TRBV7-8, the J gene TRBJ2-7, with 7 positions matching TRBD1. The ends lost 6 bases at V and 6 bases at J; junction bases unmatched: 8. CDR1 SGHVS and CDR2 FQNEAQ come from the germline V gene. The CDR3 has 13 residues. This CDR3 reads CASSRTNRGEQYF. The CDR3 coding sequence is TGTGCCAGCAGTCGTACTAACAGGGGCGAGCAGTACTTC. The full variable domain, rest sourced from reference TRBV7-8 and TRBJ2-7, is GAGVSQSPRYKVAKRGQDVALRCDPISGHVSLFWYQQALGQGPEFLTYFQNEAQLDKSGLPSDRFFAERPEGSVSTLKIQRTQQEDSAVYLCASSRTNRGEQYFGPGTRLTVT.

This rearrangement joins TRBV6-4 to TRBJ1-3; no reliable D call. V lost 2 bases and J lost 0, with 11 bases in between. The CDR3 loop spans 16 amino acids. Per germline, CDR1 MRHNA and CDR2 SNTAGT. In DNA, the CDR3 is TGTGCCAGCAGTGACGCGACCGAGAGCTCTGGAAACACCATATATTTT. This codes for CASSDATESSGNTIYF.

Only a few counts were recorded for this clonotype. CDR3 coding DNA: TGTGCCAGCAGTTACGACTCGGGGGACCCTCAAGAGACCCAGTACTTC. This codes for CASSYDSGDPQETQYF. This chain uses TRBV6-5 with TRBJ2-5; maybe TRBD2 (6 bases). Trimming stripped 2 bases from V and 2 bases from J, with 15 bases between. The CDR3 spans 16 residues. The germline gives CDR1 MNHEY, CDR2 SVGAGI.

This clonotype turned up a few times. The chain is built from TRBV27 and TRBJ2-7; the match to TRBD2 covers 7 bases. The CDR3 consists of 13 residues. Germline V gives CDR1 MNHEY, CDR2 SMNVEV (reference sequence). V lost 6 bases, J lost 0 bases, and 2 bases stayed unmatched. The chain's CDR3 is CASRGGNSYEQYV. CDR3 coding DNA: TGTGCCAGCAGGGGAGGGAACTCCTACGAGCAGTACGTC.

This clonotype was detected a few times. The chain employs TRBV6-6 and TRBJ1-1; maybe TRBD1 (5 bases). From germline, CDR1 is MNHNY and CDR2 SVGAGI (reference sequence). This CDR3 is built from 11 residues. V lost 8 bases to trimming and J lost 6 bases, with 10 bases between them. CDR3 nucleotide sequence: TGTGCCAGCCTCGTGGGGGCTGAAGCTTTCTTT. It specifies CASLVGAEAFF.

CDR3 protein: CASSEVTGHNTEAFF. The CDR3 DNA reads as TGTGCCAGCAGTGAAGTAACGGGACACAACACTGAAGCTTTCTTT. The chain uses TRBV2 and TRBJ1-1; perhaps TRBD1 as D (6 bases). V shed 1 base and J shed 2 bases, with 11 bases lying between them. Germline V gene lookup returns CDR1 SNHLY and CDR2 FYNNEI. The CDR3 runs 15 residues.

This clonotype appeared a few times. The rearrangement uses TRBV20-1 and TRBJ1-1, with TRBD1 matching 7 bases. J gave up 0 bases and V 3 bases, and 4 bases lay outside the gene matches. The CDR3 has 14 residues. Germline V gene lookup returns CDR1 DFQATT and CDR2 SNEGSKA (reference sequence). DNA for the CDR3: TGCAGTGCTAGTTGGGGACAGCTGAACACTGAAGCTTTCTTT. It specifies CSASWGQLNTEAFF.

This clonotype was counted ten times or more. The chain employs TRBV28 and TRBJ2-1; perhaps TRBD2 as D (6 bases). Trimming cost V 8 bases and J 2 bases, with 10 bases left between them. Germline CDR1 reads MDHEN; CDR2 reads SYDVKM. The CDR3 contains 13 residues. The CDR3 nucleotides are TGTGCCAGCTCGGGAGTCGCCTACAATGAGCAGTTCTTC. Translating gives CASSGVAYNEQFF.

The rearrangement uses TRBV12-5 and TRBJ1-2; D remains ambiguous. The CDR3 consists of 13 residues. Germline assignment: CDR1 LGHNT and CDR2 FRNRAP. V was cut by 7 bases and J by 4 bases, with 13 bases left in between. CDR3 region: CASDLGMGYGYTF. CDR3 coding DNA: TGTGCTAGTGACCTGGGGATGGGCTATGGCTACACCTTC.

V usage is TRBV7-4 and J usage is TRBJ2-1, with D hard to call. Trimming took 5 bases from V and 8 from J, leaving 13 bases between them. The CDR3 is 13 residues long. Per the germline V gene, CDR1 is SGHVT and CDR2 is SQSDAQ. The CDR3 region has the DNA TGTGCCAGCAGCACGGACGCGAGCGATGAGCAGTTCTTC. As protein: CASSTDASDEQFF. Complete variable domain (other parts from reference TRBV7-4 and TRBJ2-1): GAGVSQSPRYKVAKRGRDVALRCDSISGHVTLYWYRQTLGQGSEVLTYSQSDAQRDKSGRPSGRFSAERPERSVSTLKIQRTEQGDSAVYLCASSTDASDEQFFGPGTRLTVL.